This entry lists 31 T cell receptor beta chains sequenced from one sample in a study of T cells in Graves' hyperthyroidism and ophthalmopathy. RNA transcripts yielded amplified TCR beta CDR3 regions. First-round RT-PCR targeting the TCR CDR3 was performed with the HTBI primer set. Each CDR3 protein is one row after TCRdb ran MiXCR on the multiplex PCR reads. The sample has approximately 400,000 distinct CDR3 sequences, around 16% seen once; the top ten hold about 7.7%. The sample comprised blood. Receptors originate from a woman aged 18-29 years with Graves' hyperthyroidism.

In its sample, this clonotype was seen many times. V and J are TRBV27 and TRBJ1-5, with D perhaps matching TRBD1 (5 bases). Looked up from germline, CDR1 is MNHEY and CDR2 is SMNVEV (reference sequence). V was cut by 0 bases and J by 2 bases, with 20 bases left in between. This CDR3 has 19 residues. Written as DNA, the CDR3 is TGTGCCAGCAGTTTATCGTTCCCCAGGGTAGATATTCGCAATCAGCCCCAGCATTTT. Amino acids: CASSLSFPRVDIRNQPQHF.

Ten or more counts support this clonotype. The chain employs TRBV7-3 and TRBJ2-1, with a weak D call TRBD2 (5 bases). The CDR3 runs to 14 residues. V shed 0 bases and J shed 9 bases, with 12 bases lying between them. Germline lookup yields CDR1 SGHTA and CDR2 FQGTGA. This CDR3 is CASSLTGVGGEQFF. The CDR3 bases are TGTGCCAGCAGCTTAACGGGAGTCGGCGGTGAGCAGTTCTTC.

This clonotype was counted many times. The genes are TRBV20-1 and TRBJ2-3; the match to TRBD2 covers 8 bases. Trimming cost V 6 bases and J 6 bases; bases outside gene matches: 20. The germline CDR1 and CDR2 sequences are DFQATT and SNEGSKA (reference sequence). The CDR3 totals 17 residues. CDR3 sequence reads: CSAADPRPSGWVDTQYF. DNA of the CDR3: TGCAGTGCGGCCGATCCCCGACCTAGCGGGTGGGTGGATACGCAGTATTTT.

The V and J genes are TRBV7-6 and TRBJ1-2; D may be TRBD1 (5 bases). Trimming left V 8 bases short and J 6 bases short, with 19 bases between. Germline CDR1 SGHVS, CDR2 FNYEAQ. The CDR3 totals 14 residues. CDR3 residues: CASAAGQGEDGYTF. CDR3 DNA sequence: TGTGCCAGCGCCGCTGGGCAGGGTGAAGATGGCTACACCTTC.

To note about this clonotype: A much larger clone differs from this one at a single base, so this may be a read error. V and J are TRBV11-2 and TRBJ2-1; TRBD2 matches 8 bases. The CDR3 is made up of 18 amino acids. Germline V gives CDR1 SGHAT, CDR2 FQNNGV. V was pared by 5 bases and J by 0 bases, with 12 bases of the junction left unmatched. The chain's CDR3 is CASSPVVSGMGSYNEQFF. The CDR3 nucleotides read TGTGCCAGCAGCCCAGTGGTTAGCGGGATGGGCTCCTACAATGAGCAGTTCTTC. Based on the CDR3 plus reference TRBV11-2 and TRBJ2-1, the full variable domain is EAGVAQSPRYKIIEKRQSVAFWCNPISGHATLYWYQQILGQGPKLLIQFQNNGVVDDSQLPKDRFSAERLKGVDSTLKIQPAKLEDSAVYLCASSPVVSGMGSYNEQFFGPGTRLTVL.

The table lists this clonotype with many counts. The chain has TRBV7-9 and TRBJ1-3; D remains unclear. CDR1 is SEHNR, CDR2 FQNEAQ, per germline (reference sequence). V shed 7 bases and J shed 2 bases, with 12 bases lying between them. The CDR3 runs to 14 residues. CDR3 protein: CASTRGTAGNTIYF. CDR3 bases: TGTGCCAGCACCCGGGGAACAGCTGGAAACACCATATATTTT. Looking up the rest from reference TRBV7-9 and TRBJ1-3 gives the full variable domain: DTGVSQNPRHKITKRGQNVTFRCDPISEHNRLYWYRQTLGQGPEFLTYFQNEAQLEKSRLLSDRFSAERPKGSFSTLEIQRTEQGDSAMYLCASTRGTAGNTIYFGEGSWLTVV.

This clonotype was detected ten times or more. The CDR3 reads CASSLGAGGQPQHF. The CDR3 nucleotides read TGTGCCAGCAGCTTAGGGGCAGGGGGGCAGCCCCAGCATTTT. The chain joins TRBV11-2 to TRBJ1-5; TRBD1 aligns across 7 bases. The length of the CDR3 is 14 residues. Germline CDR1 reads SGHAT; CDR2 reads FQNNGV. The junction had 4 bases not matched to a gene; V was cut back by 1 base and J by 7 bases.

In this sample, this clonotype turned up a few times. The CDR3 DNA sequence: TGCGCCAGCAGCTTGAACCCAGGATCTTCCCCCTACACCTTC. Translated: CASSLNPGSSPYTF. The chain uses TRBV5-1 and TRBJ1-2; D is unresolved. The CDR3 spans 14 residues. V lost 1 base, J lost 10 bases, and 17 bases lay in between. Germline lookup yields CDR1 SGHRS and CDR2 YFSETQ.

This clonotype came up many times. The rearrangement uses TRBV20-1 and TRBJ2-4, with TRBD2 identical over 8 bases. CDR3 size: 13 residues. The V gene end was trimmed by 7 bases and the J gene end by 2 bases; junction bases not matched to a gene: 4. Germline CDR1 DFQATT, CDR2 SNEGSKA (reference sequence). The CDR3: CSVTGGSKNIQYF. In nucleotides, the CDR3 is TGCAGTGTCACGGGGGGGTCCAAAAACATTCAGTACTTC.

At least ten counts were recorded for this clonotype. The CDR3 loop reads CSARDRGGAPEAFF. The CDR3 DNA is TGCAGTGCTAGAGATCGGGGGGGGGCTCCTGAAGCTTTCTTT. The rearrangement joins TRBV20-1 to TRBJ1-1; D might be TRBD1 (6 bases). V was trimmed by 0 bases and J by 6 bases, leaving 14 bases between them. The germline V gene has CDR1 DFQATT and CDR2 SNEGSKA (reference sequence). The CDR3 sequence is 14 residues long.

This clonotype was recorded at least ten times. The genes are TRBV6-1 and TRBJ1-1; D uncertain. The V and J ends lost 7 bases and 3 bases respectively, with 21 bases between them. The CDR3 length is 16 residues. CDR1 and CDR2 from the germline V gene are MNHNS and SASEGT. CDR3 sequence reads: CASNPLGADKDTEAFF. The DNA of the CDR3 is TGTGCCAGCAACCCCTTGGGAGCCGATAAGGACACTGAAGCTTTCTTT.

The chain is built from TRBV6-1 and TRBJ1-5; possible D gene TRBD1, 6 bases. Germline V gives CDR1 MNHNS, CDR2 SASEGT. The CDR3 loop spans 13 amino acids. The CDR3 sequence: CAGGLQGNQPQHF. The CDR3 nucleotides are TGTGCGGGGGGCCTGCAGGGCAATCAGCCCCAGCATTTT.

This clonotype was seen more than once but under ten times. The genes are TRBV11-1 and TRBJ2-4; D remains unclear. The germline V gene encodes CDR1 SGHAT and CDR2 FQDESV (reference sequence). The V end lost 1 base, the J end lost 8 bases, and 12 bases lay between the germline ends. The CDR3 is 14 residues long. As DNA, the CDR3 is TGTGCCAGCAGCTTAGTCGGGTTTGAGGACATTCAGTACTTC. Encoded protein: CASSLVGFEDIQYF.

This clonotype was picked up many times. CDR3 coding DNA: TGCAGTGCCCCCGCTTCGGGCCTGGCAGGCTATGGCTACACCTTC. Its protein is CSAPASGLAGYGYTF. The rearrangement uses TRBV20-1 and TRBJ1-2; D is unclear. The V gene's germline CDR1 is DFQATT and CDR2 SNEGSKA (reference sequence). The CDR3 sequence is 15 residues long. Trimming cost V 6 bases and J 4 bases, with 21 bases left between them.

This clonotype was seen repeatedly, ten times or more. The rearrangement joins TRBV5-6 to TRBJ2-5; 7 positions agree with TRBD2. The CDR3 spans 15 residues. CDR1 SGHDT and CDR2 YYEEEE come from the germline V gene. The ends lost 5 bases at V and 0 bases at J; junction bases unmatched: 7. The CDR3 region is CASRPDLADQETQYF. The CDR3, as DNA: TGTGCCAGCAGACCGGATCTAGCGGACCAAGAGACCCAGTACTTC.

This clonotype was seen more than once but under ten times. The chain uses TRBV4-1 and TRBJ1-5; no definite D call. The CDR3 has 14 residues. V shed 1 base and J shed 1 base, with 5 bases lying between them. The germline V gene encodes CDR1 MGHRA and CDR2 YSYEKL. In DNA form, the CDR3 reads TGCGCCAGCAGCCAAGCCGTAAGCAATCAGCCCCAGCATTTT. This codes for CASSQAVSNQPQHF.

This clonotype has at least ten counts. The V gene is TRBV18, the J gene TRBJ1-5; D remains unclear. This CDR3 spans 15 amino acids. Trimming cost V 5 bases and J 1 base, with 12 bases left between them. CDR1 and CDR2 (germline): KGHSH, LQKENI. CDR3 in DNA: TGTGCCAGCTCATTCCAGACCGGGAGCAATCAGCCCCAGCATTTT. It translates to CASSFQTGSNQPQHF. Combining the CDR3 with reference TRBV18 and TRBJ1-5 gives the whole variable domain NAGVMQNPRHLVRRRGQEARLRCSPMKGHSHVYWYRQLPEEGLKFMVYLQKENIIDESGMPKERFSAEFPKEGPSILRIQQVVRGDSAAYFCASSFQTGSNQPQHFGDGTRLSIL.

This clonotype was counted at least ten times. The V gene is TRBV18, the J gene TRBJ1-1; no firm D call. Germline V lookup: CDR1 KGHSH, CDR2 LQKENI. Trimming pared 4 bases from V and 7 bases from J, leaving 7 bases between. The CDR3 loop spans 11 amino acids. The CDR3 coding sequence is TGTGCCAGCTCACGGGCGGGTGAAGCTTTCTTT. Translating it yields CASSRAGEAFF. Full variable domain (outside the CDR3, taken from reference TRBV18 and TRBJ1-1): NAGVMQNPRHLVRRRGQEARLRCSPMKGHSHVYWYRQLPEEGLKFMVYLQKENIIDESGMPKERFSAEFPKEGPSILRIQQVVRGDSAAYFCASSRAGEAFFGQGTRLTVV.

This chain joins TRBV11-2 and TRBJ2-7; D unclear. Germline V CDR1 and CDR2: SGHAT, FQNNGV. Trimming left V 7 bases short and J 0 bases short, with 10 bases between. CDR3 size: 13 residues. As DNA, the CDR3 is TGTGCCAGCACCACTCAAAGCTCCTACGAGCAGTACTTC. Its protein is CASTTQSSYEQYF.

This clonotype came up many times. The chain has TRBV5-1 and TRBJ2-2; weak D call: TRBD1 (6 bases). CDR3 length: 15 residues. Germline V lookup: CDR1 SGHRS, CDR2 YFSETQ. Trimming left V 2 bases short and J 3 bases short, with 11 bases between. The CDR3 DNA reads as TGCGCCAGCAGCTTCCAGGGGCGGGACACCGGGGAGCTGTTTTTT. Protein product: CASSFQGRDTGELFF.

V and J are TRBV2 and TRBJ1-2; TRBD1 is a possible D gene (5 bases). The V end lost 1 base, the J end lost 7 bases, and 10 bases lay between the germline ends. Looked up from germline, CDR1 is SNHLY and CDR2 is FYNNEI. This CDR3 is built from 13 residues. CDR3 bases: TGTGCCAGCAGTGAAGAGGGGTTTCTTGGCTACACCTTC. Protein sequence: CASSEEGFLGYTF.

The V gene is TRBV24-1, the J gene TRBJ1-2, with unresolved D. This CDR3 spans 11 amino acids. Between the trimmed V and J ends, which lost 6 bases and 5 bases, there was a span of 6 bases. Germline V gene data show CDR1 as KGHDR and CDR2 as SFDVKD. CDR3 coding DNA: TGTGCCACCAGTTCTGGATATGGCTACACCTTC. Its protein product is CATSSGYGYTF.

This clonotype was found a few times. The chain uses TRBV20-1 and TRBJ2-5; perhaps D is TRBD1 or TRBD2 (6 bases each). The CDR3 covers 17 residues. The V end lost 4 bases, the J end lost 1 base, and 22 bases lay between the germline ends. Germline CDR1 and CDR2: DFQATT and SNEGSKA (reference sequence). The CDR3 DNA reads TGCAGTGCTACCCGGGGGCTAGCGTCCGCGGGCCAAGAGACCCAGTACTTC. The encoded protein is CSATRGLASAGQETQYF.

This clonotype was seen at least ten times. The chain joins TRBV3-1 to TRBJ2-3, with D perhaps matching TRBD1 (5 bases). The germline V and J ends were trimmed by 3 bases and 1 base, with 11 bases remaining between them. Germline V gene sequence: CDR1 LGHDT, CDR2 YNNKEL (reference sequence). This CDR3 is built from 15 residues. CDR3 nucleotide sequence: TGTGCCAGCAGCCAGCCGCAGGGTGGCACAGATACGCAGTATTTT. This codes for CASSQPQGGTDTQYF.

This clonotype occurred a few times. The chain carries TRBV4-1 and TRBJ2-1, with 11 positions matching TRBD2. From germline, CDR1 is MGHRA and CDR2 YSYEKL. The CDR3 sequence is 15 residues long. The junction had 3 bases not matched to a gene; V was cut back by 4 bases and J by 4 bases. CDR3 residues: CASSRGLAVYNEQFF. The CDR3 DNA reads as TGCGCCAGCAGCCGGGGACTAGCGGTGTACAATGAGCAGTTCTTC.

J is TRBJ2-7 and V is TRBV27; the D gene is possibly TRBD1 (6 bases). Trimming took off 5 bases at V and 2 bases at J, with 16 bases between the two ends. From germline, CDR1 is MNHEY and CDR2 SMNVEV (reference sequence). The CDR3 has 15 residues. CDR3: CASSPRTVITYEQYF. DNA for the CDR3: TGTGCCAGCAGTCCTCGGACAGTCATCACCTACGAGCAGTACTTC.

In its sample, this clonotype was seen many times. The genes are TRBV11-2 and TRBJ2-6, with D unresolved. Per the germline V gene, CDR1 is SGHAT and CDR2 is FQNNGV. The CDR3 is 12 residues long. V lost 8 bases and J 2 bases, leaving 4 bases between the germline ends. CDR3 nucleotide sequence: TGTGCCAGCGGAGCTGGGGCCAACGTCCTGACTTTC. As protein: CASGAGANVLTF. Using reference TRBV11-2 and TRBJ2-6 for the parts outside the CDR3, the full variable domain is EAGVAQSPRYKIIEKRQSVAFWCNPISGHATLYWYQQILGQGPKLLIQFQNNGVVDDSQLPKDRFSAERLKGVDSTLKIQPAKLEDSAVYLCASGAGANVLTFGAGSRLTVL.

This clonotype was detected only once. This may come from a read error, since a much larger clone is one base off. V and J are TRBV7-6 and TRBJ2-7; D gene unclear. V lost 6 bases and J 0 bases, leaving 12 bases between the germline ends. In germline, CDR1 is SGHVS, CDR2 FNYEAQ. The CDR3 loop spans 14 amino acids. This CDR3 reads CASRTHLGSYEQYF. The CDR3 nucleotides are TGTGCCAGCAGGACCCACCTGGGCTCCTACGAGCAGTACTTC.

This clonotype was observed many times. The rearrangement joins TRBV7-2 to TRBJ2-7; 7 bases match TRBD1. This CDR3 contains 14 residues. The germline V gene encodes CDR1 SGHTA and CDR2 FQGNSA. V gave up 4 bases and J gave up 2 bases; unmatched junction bases: 5. DNA of the CDR3: TGTGCCAGCAGCTACGGGACAGTTACCTACGAGCAGTACTTC. It codes for CASSYGTVTYEQYF.

This clonotype was observed many times. The chain employs TRBV10-1 and TRBJ2-5; TRBD2 agrees at 7 bases. The ends lost 6 bases at V and 2 bases at J; junction bases unmatched: 15. CDR3 size: 17 residues. Germline values: CDR1 WNHNN, CDR2 SYGVQD (reference sequence). The CDR3 DNA reads TGCGCCAGCAGGAAGGCTCGTCGGCGGGGACTACAAGAGACCCAGTACTTC. Protein product: CASRKARRRGLQETQYF.

V and J are TRBV24-1 and TRBJ2-7; 11 bases match TRBD1. Germline values: CDR1 KGHDR, CDR2 SFDVKD. This CDR3 comprises 15 residues. V was pared by 5 bases and J by 2 bases, with 4 bases of the junction left unmatched. The CDR3 nucleotides are TGTGCCACCAGTGCCCCGGGACAGGGGGCCTACGAGCAGTACTTC. Protein: CATSAPGQGAYEQYF.